This T cell receptor (beta chain) was obtained from a study of neoadjuvant anti-PD-1 for oral cavity cancer. Patients had newly diagnosed, untreated stage II-IVA oral cavity squamous cell carcinoma. Profiled with immunoSEQ multiplex PCR; TCRdb holds only in-frame clones, not every one. The repertoire holds 13,000 to 15,000 clones, 55% to 75% seen once, with approximately 3% in the top ten. The CDR3 runs 14 residues. V lost 5 bases and J lost 0, with 9 bases in between. Germline CDR1 and CDR2: SGHTA and FQGTGA. The TCR sequence derives from a person between 35 and 79 years old with oral cavity squamous cell carcinoma. The chain is built from TRBV7-3 and TRBJ2-3; D not certain. Sequenced here: PBMCs, sampled before nivolumab (anti-PD-1) treatment. CDR3 nucleotide sequence: TGTGCCAGCAGCAAAGCAGGTAGCACAGATACGCAGTATTTT. Encoded protein: CASSKAGSTDTQYF.